The T cell receptor (beta chain) under discussion was sequenced for a study of blood T cell repertoires in COVID-19. Trimming at V came to 3 bases and at J to 8 bases, leaving 6 bases not matched to a gene. Germline-derived CDR1 and CDR2 are SEHNR and FQNEAQ (reference sequence). The CDR3 covers 14 residues. The table came from immunoSEQ multiplex PCR; TCRdb's copy has only in-frame clones and leaves some out. The sample holds about 200,000 clones; about 86% are singletons and the top ten take 3.5% to 4%. The chain couples TRBV7-9 to TRBJ1-3, with 8 bases identical to TRBD1. This sequence was found in a woman aged 40 to 49 with acute COVID-19. The material sequenced was PBMCs or T cells enriched from blood (not recorded which). The CDR3 DNA follows: TGTGCCAGCAGCTTCGGTCAGGGGGCGGACACCATATATTTT. Its translation: CASSFGQGADTIYF.